This T cell receptor beta chain was captured in a study of T-cell reconstitution after alpha-beta-depleted transplantation in children. V lost 1 base, J lost 2 bases, and 8 bases lay in between. The CDR3 extends over 14 amino acids. Germline CDR1 is MNHEY and CDR2 is SVGAGI. Using unique molecular identifiers, the investigators prepared the TCRbeta library. One entry per CDR3 protein results from TCRdb running MiXCR on the PCR reads. The sample yields some 490,000 distinct CDR3 sequences, around 13% seen once. This clonotype was observed at least ten times. The receptor was derived from a human donor who donated a stem cell graft to a child with combined immunodeficiency. This material consisted of PBMCs from the stem cell graft donor, taken from the stem cell graft. The chain is built from TRBV6-5 and TRBJ2-5; D is perhaps TRBD1 (5 bases). The CDR3 sequence: CASSYWQGQETQYF. The CDR3 DNA reads as TGTGCCAGCAGTTACTGGCAGGGTCAAGAGACCCAGTACTTC.